The next 2 T cell receptor beta chains were all read from a single sample in a study of cytomegalovirus exposure and HLA in healthy donors. The PCR ran on 60 Vbeta and 13 Jbeta primers. Sequenced by immunoSEQ multiplex PCR; TCRdb stores in-frame clones only, minus some. The sample includes about 300,000 clones, 70% to 90% of them seen just once. Specimen: PBMCs. Receptors were obtained from a middle-aged man in good health and CMV-seropositive.

With regard to this clone: Other DNA sequences within the sample encode an identical CDR3. This rearrangement joins TRBV9 to TRBJ2-1, with D perhaps TRBD2 (5 bases). Germline CDR1 SGDLS, CDR2 YYNGEE. The CDR3 extends over 15 amino acids. Trimming stripped 0 bases from V and 2 bases from J, with 9 bases between. The CDR3 DNA reads TGTGCCAGCAGCGTAGATGGGAGAACCTACAATGAGCAGTTCTTC. It yields the protein CASSVDGRTYNEQFF.

The chain joins TRBV7-9 to TRBJ1-4; D is uncertain. V lost 2 bases, J lost 4 bases, and 14 bases lay in between. The V gene's germline CDR1 is SEHNR and CDR2 FQNEAQ (reference sequence). There are 16 residues in the CDR3. The CDR3: CASSLLRANHNEKLFF. In DNA, the CDR3 is TGTGCCAGCAGCTTACTAAGAGCCAACCATAATGAAAAACTGTTTTTT.